This T cell receptor (beta chain) was sequenced during a study of blood T cell repertoires in COVID-19. Study as a whole: Researchers got acute and convalescent COVID-19 samples from the United States, Italy and Spain. PBMCs, B-cell-depleted T cells, or T cells were the source of the cDNA or gDNA that made up the material.

Authors' analysis steps: Amplifying reference gene primers gave estimates of nucleated cell counts. This table comes from immunoSEQ multiplex PCR, and its TCRdb copy is limited to in-frame clones, with some not included. The DNA gave D and trimming, while V, J and clone size come from that table. Among 250,000 to 300,000 clones listed, more than 70% were seen once. This CDR3 has 17 amino acids. Germline V lookup: CDR1 SGHVS, CDR2 FNYEAQ. After removal of 5 bases from V and 2 bases from J, the junction contained 15 bases not matched to a gene. Specimen: peripheral blood. The chain couples TRBV7-6 to TRBJ2-7; 7 positions match TRBD2. This sequence originates from a woman aged 40 to 49 who had recovered from COVID-19. DNA for the CDR3: TGTGCCAGCAGCCAGGGAAGTGGGAGGGGAGGGGCCTACGAGCAGTACTTC. Protein: CASSQGSGRGGAYEQYF.